Presented here are 11 T cell receptor beta chains from one specimen sequenced in a study of blood T cell repertoires in COVID-19. Repertoires were generated with immunoSEQ multiplex PCR, while TCRdb's copy carries only in-frame clones and drops some. This sample has 150,000 to 200,000 clones, with approximately 90% found just once. Sequencing used peripheral blood. Source of these receptors: a man between 18 and 35 years old who had recovered from COVID-19.

This chain joins TRBV7-9 and TRBJ1-2; D might be TRBD1 (5 bases). This CDR3 contains 14 residues. Germline V gene data show CDR1 as SEHNR and CDR2 as FQNEAQ (reference sequence). V was trimmed by 2 bases and J by 6 bases, leaving 13 bases between them. The CDR3 spells CASSLSRAGDGYTF. Written as DNA, the CDR3 is TGTGCCAGCAGCTTAAGCAGGGCTGGAGATGGCTACACCTTC.

The chain uses TRBV25-1 and TRBJ2-3, with TRBD2 identical over 8 bases. The CDR3 runs to 17 residues. Trimming removed 0 bases from V and 1 base from J; junction bases left unmatched: 6. CDR1 is MGHDK and CDR2 is SYGVNS in the germline V gene. The CDR3 sequence is CASSEYGRGIRTDTQYF. CDR3 nucleotide sequence: TGTGCCAGCAGTGAATACGGGAGGGGAATACGCACAGATACGCAGTATTTT.

This clone has just a few counts. Other DNA sequences from this sample encode an identical CDR3 as well. This chain links TRBV27 with TRBJ2-5, with 12 bases aligning to TRBD1. J gave up 5 bases and V 4 bases, and 5 bases lay outside the gene matches. Germline CDR1 MNHEY, CDR2 SMNVEV (reference sequence). The CDR3 is 15 amino acids. This CDR3 is CASSSGTGGAETQYF. The CDR3 DNA is TGTGCCAGCAGTTCGGGGACAGGGGGCGCGGAGACCCAGTACTTC.

The rearrangement uses TRBV2 and TRBJ2-7, with a tentative D call TRBD2 (5 bases). CDR1 SNHLY and CDR2 FYNNEI come from the germline V gene. V lost 4 bases and J 0 bases, leaving 10 bases between the germline ends. The CDR3 length is 14 residues. The CDR3 spells CASSGVGGSYEQYF. The DNA of the CDR3 is TGTGCCAGCAGTGGGGTCGGAGGCTCCTACGAGCAGTACTTC.

The genes are TRBV12-3 or TRBV12-4 and TRBJ1-1; D is unresolved. V was trimmed by 7 bases and J by 5 bases, leaving 8 bases between them. This CDR3 spans 11 amino acids. CDR3 nucleotide sequence: TGTGCCAGCAATGCCGGGACTGAAGCTTTCTTT. The encoded protein is CASNAGTEAFF.

This clone was seen once. V gene TRBV18 combines with J gene TRBJ1-6; D gene ambiguous. V gave up 3 bases and J gave up 14 bases, with 20 bases separating them. Germline CDR1 KGHSH, CDR2 LQKENI. The CDR3 spans 15 residues. In DNA form, the CDR3 reads TGTGCCAGCTCACCCCCCCAGGCCCGGGGTGTGGCCCTCCACTTT. As protein: CASSPPQARGVALHF.

The gene calls are TRBV30 and TRBJ1-2, with 9 bases matching TRBD1. CDR1 and CDR2 from the germline V gene are GTSNPN and SVGIG (reference sequence). With 5 bases clipped from V and 2 bases from J, the junction kept 3 bases outside the gene matches. CDR3 size: 13 residues. In nucleotides, the CDR3 is TGTGCCTGGGGGGACAGGGCGAACTATGGCTACACCTTC. This encodes CAWGDRANYGYTF.

J is TRBJ2-2 and V is TRBV11-3; perhaps TRBD2 as D (5 bases). Germline CDR1 SGHNT, CDR2 YENEEA. The V end was cut by 0 bases, the J end by 4 bases, with 9 bases between. There are 15 residues in the CDR3. Written as DNA, the CDR3 is TGTGCCAGCAGCTTAGAACGCGGGCTCACCGGGGAGCTGTTTTTT. Protein sequence: CASSLERGLTGELFF.

This rearrangement joins TRBV28 to TRBJ1-5; a possible D gene is TRBD1 (6 bases). CDR1 MDHEN and CDR2 SYDVKM come from the germline V gene. This CDR3 comprises 15 residues. Trimming cost V 2 bases and J 6 bases, with 14 bases left between them. CDR3 in DNA: TGTGCCAGCAGTTTAATGGACAGACTTCGTCAGCCCCAGCATTTT. It yields the protein CASSLMDRLRQPQHF.

The J gene is TRBJ1-2, the V gene TRBV20-1; maybe TRBD1 (6 bases). The germline V gene encodes CDR1 DFQATT and CDR2 SNEGSKA (reference sequence). The CDR3 totals 11 residues. V shed 8 bases and J shed 5 bases, with 12 bases lying between them. The CDR3 spells CSRQETYGYTF. The CDR3 DNA reads TGCAGTCGACAGGAAACTTATGGCTACACCTTC.

The chain carries TRBV10-3 and TRBJ1-6, with 7 nucleotides matching TRBD1. This CDR3 contains 14 residues. V lost 3 bases, J lost 8 bases, and 4 bases stayed unmatched. Germline CDR1 is ENHRY and CDR2 is SYGVKD. The CDR3 DNA is TGTGCCATCAGTGAAGGGACAGCTTATTCACCCCTCCACTTT. Translating it yields CAISEGTAYSPLHF.